Each of the 25 T cell receptor beta chains below was sequenced from the same sample in a study of regulatory T cells in long-lasting Graves disease. Through Arm-PCR of CDR3 regions and iRepertoire HTBI primers, TCR beta libraries were built. MiXCR was run by TCRdb on the multiplex PCR reads, yielding one entry per CDR3 protein. The repertoire includes fewer than 550,000 distinct CDR3 sequences, less than 20% of them detected once, and less than 30% sits in the top ten. Specified time point: newly diagnosed GD, antithyroid drugs for less than 3 months. The authors made the TCR library using RNA they extracted from PBMCs. The data also belong to a second study, concerning T cells in Graves' hyperthyroidism and ophthalmopathy.

The sequencing here drew on peripheral blood mononuclear cells (PBMCs), taken at new diagnosis, from a patient treated with antithyroid drugs. The receptor set was obtained from a woman between 18 and 30 years old with Graves disease.

In this sample, this clonotype turned up many times. The V call is TRBV5-6, the J call TRBJ1-1; perhaps TRBD1 as D (5 bases). The V gene's germline CDR1 is SGHDT and CDR2 YYEEEE. This CDR3 spans 12 amino acids. The V end was cut by 7 bases, the J end by 7 bases, with 14 bases between. The CDR3 DNA reads as TGTGCCAGCGCTCGGGGACGACTTGAAGCTTTCTTT. Its protein product is CASARGRLEAFF. The full variable domain, with the rest looked up from reference TRBV5-6 and TRBJ1-1, is DAGVTQSPTHLIKTRGQQVTLRCSPKSGHDTVSWYQQALGQGPQFIFQYYEEEERQRGNFPDRFSGHQFPNYSSELNVNALLLGDSALYLCASARGRLEAFFGQGTRLTVV.

This clonotype was observed a handful of times. V usage is TRBV3-1 and J usage is TRBJ1-6; the D gene is possibly TRBD1 (5 bases). The CDR3 length is 13 residues. V shed 3 bases and J shed 13 bases, with 13 bases lying between them. The germline V gene encodes CDR1 LGHDT and CDR2 YNNKEL (reference sequence). CDR3 DNA sequence: TGTGCCAGCAGCCAGGACAACGGGGGGCCCCTCCACTTT. Encoded protein: CASSQDNGGPLHF.

The sample holds many counts of this clonotype. The rearrangement joins TRBV6-5 to TRBJ2-5; 10 nucleotides line up with TRBD2. The CDR3 length is 16 residues. Trimming cost V 2 bases and J 4 bases; bases outside gene matches: 7. Germline CDR1 reads MNHEY; CDR2 reads SVGAGI. The CDR3 nucleotides are TGTGCCAGCAGTTACGGTCTAGCGGGAGTAAGAGAGACCCAGTACTTC. This codes for CASSYGLAGVRETQYF.

The gene calls are TRBV29-1 and TRBJ2-1; the D gene could be TRBD1 or TRBD2 (5 bases each). This CDR3 has 15 amino acids. With 4 bases removed from V and 1 base from J, the gap between germline ends came to 14 bases. The germline V gene has CDR1 SQVTM and CDR2 ANQGSEA. CDR3 DNA: TGCAGCGTTGCGAAAGAGGGACGGTCCTACAATGAGCAGTTCTTC. Protein product: CSVAKEGRSYNEQFF.

This clonotype occurred a few times. A much larger clone differs from this one at a single base, so this may be a read error. The rearrangement joins TRBV2 to TRBJ2-7; D remains ambiguous. This CDR3 is built from 12 residues. The germline V gene has CDR1 SNHLY and CDR2 FYNNEI. This CDR3 is CASTRPPYELYF. The CDR3 bases are TGTGCCAGCACCCGACCTCCCTACGAGCTGTACTTC.

This clonotype has at least ten counts. This chain links TRBV2 with TRBJ1-1, with D unresolved. The CDR3 runs 15 residues. V lost 1 base and J 3 bases, leaving 12 bases between the germline ends. The germline CDR1 and CDR2 sequences are SNHLY and FYNNEI. The CDR3 DNA follows: TGTGCCAGCAGTGAAGTGCCCCGGGAGGACACTGAAGCTTTCTTT. It specifies CASSEVPREDTEAFF.

The V and J genes are TRBV29-1 and TRBJ1-5; possibly TRBD1 for D (5 bases). The CDR3 contains 13 residues. Germline CDR1 reads SQVTM; CDR2 reads ANQGSEA. V shed 4 bases and J shed 3 bases, with 10 bases lying between them. Here the CDR3 reads CSVVVRANQPQHF. Written as DNA, the CDR3 is TGCAGCGTTGTTGTCAGGGCCAATCAGCCCCAGCATTTT.

This clonotype was seen more than once but under ten times. In DNA form, the CDR3 reads TGTGCCAGCAGTTGCGCGGGAGGGAACACCGGGGAGCTGTTTTTT. Residues: CASSCAGGNTGELFF. The J gene is TRBJ2-2, the V gene TRBV6-2 or TRBV6-3; 8 bases are a match to TRBD2. Germline trimming cut 4 bases from V and 1 base from J; bases unmatched to any gene: 2. This CDR3 spans 15 amino acids. The germline gives CDR1 MNHEY, CDR2 SVGEGT.

This clonotype has a count of ten or more. CDR3 coding DNA: TGTGCCAGCAGTCCGGGACAGGGGGGTTACAATGAGCAGTTCTTC. It codes for CASSPGQGGYNEQFF. This sequence joins TRBV28 and TRBJ2-1; 11 bases fit TRBD1. This CDR3 is built from 15 residues. The V gene's germline CDR1 is MDHEN and CDR2 SYDVKM. J gave up 4 bases and V 5 bases, and 4 bases lay outside the gene matches.

This clonotype was recorded at least ten times. The chain uses TRBV11-2 and TRBJ2-2; 10 nucleotides align to TRBD2. V shed 4 bases, J shed 4 bases, and the junction held 6 bases outside the gene matches. Looked up from germline, CDR1 is SGHAT and CDR2 is FQNNGV. The CDR3 runs to 16 residues. DNA of the CDR3: TGTGCCAGCAGCTATTCGAGCGGGAGGGGCACCGGGGAGCTGTTTTTT. Protein product: CASSYSSGRGTGELFF.

This clonotype was seen many times. V is TRBV28 and J is TRBJ2-5; 8 positions agree with TRBD1. The germline CDR1 and CDR2 sequences are MDHEN and SYDVKM. This CDR3 is 18 amino acids long. V gave up 5 bases and J gave up 5 bases; unmatched junction bases: 19. CDR3 bases: TGTGCCAGCAGTCGGGGGCGGAGCAGGGGGCTTGTAGGGGAGACCCAGTACTTC. This sequence encodes CASSRGRSRGLVGETQYF.

The V gene is TRBV29-1, the J gene TRBJ2-7; 9 positions match TRBD2. This CDR3 has 12 amino acids. Looked up from germline, CDR1 is SQVTM and CDR2 is ANQGSEA. The trim removed 7 bases at V and 0 bases at J, leaving 1 base unmatched. CDR3 sequence: CSAGLASYEQYF. CDR3 nucleotide sequence: TGCAGCGCGGGACTAGCCTCCTACGAGCAGTACTTC.

The CDR3 sequence: CASSYLAGVNGELFF. DNA of the CDR3: TGTGCCAGCAGTTACCTAGCGGGAGTGAACGGGGAGCTGTTTTTT. The V call is TRBV27, the J call TRBJ2-2, with TRBD2 identical over 10 bases. J gave up 7 bases and V 4 bases, and 6 bases lay outside the gene matches. There are 15 residues in the CDR3. CDR1 is MNHEY and CDR2 is SMNVEV in the germline V gene (reference sequence).

The chain joins TRBV7-2 to TRBJ1-1, with a tentative D call TRBD1 (6 bases). This CDR3 contains 13 residues. The germline V gene has CDR1 SGHTA and CDR2 FQGNSA. Trimming cost V 7 bases and J 1 base, with 10 bases left between them. CDR3 nucleotides: TGTGCCAGCAACTCGACAGGGAACACTGAAGCTTTCTTT. Its translation: CASNSTGNTEAFF.

This clonotype was seen a handful of times. The chain carries TRBV18 and TRBJ1-2; D gene ambiguous. The CDR3 is 17 amino acids. The germline V gene encodes CDR1 KGHSH and CDR2 LQKENI. V gave up 2 bases and J gave up 4 bases, with 20 bases separating them. The CDR3 nucleotides read TGTGCCAGCTCACCAATTAGCCTGGTAGCAGAGGCCTATGGCTACACCTTC. This gives the protein CASSPISLVAEAYGYTF.

This sequence joins TRBV6-2 or TRBV6-3 and TRBJ2-1; 9 bases align to TRBD1. This CDR3 has 13 residues. Germline CDR1 is MNHEY and CDR2 is SVGEGT. After removal of 6 bases from V and 7 bases from J, the junction contained 4 bases not matched to a gene. CDR3 coding DNA: TGTGCCAGCAGAAGGGACAGGGTAAATGAGCAGTTCTTC. Protein: CASRRDRVNEQFF.

This clonotype has ten or more counts. This chain links TRBV11-2 with TRBJ2-5; 8 bases map to TRBD2. The V gene's germline CDR1 is SGHAT and CDR2 FQNNGV. V shed 5 bases and J 5 bases; nucleotides not matched to a gene: 4. This CDR3 region has 13 residues. The DNA of the CDR3 is TGTGCCAGCAGCCCTCGACTAGCGGAGACCCAGTACTTC. It is translated as CASSPRLAETQYF.

This clonotype was detected many times. This chain connects TRBV28 to TRBJ2-1, with TRBD2 identical over 13 bases. Per germline, CDR1 MDHEN and CDR2 SYDVKM. The J segment lost 4 bases and the V segment lost 7 bases, leaving 7 bases of the junction unmatched. The CDR3 covers 16 residues. The CDR3 DNA follows: TGTGCCAGCATTGCCCTGACTAGCGGGAGGTACAATGAGCAGTTCTTC. This codes for CASIALTSGRYNEQFF. Looking up the rest from reference TRBV28 and TRBJ2-1 gives the full variable domain: DVKVTQSSRYLVKRTGEKVFLECVQDMDHENMFWYRQDPGLGLRLIYFSYDVKMKEKGDIPEGYSVSREKKERFSLILESASTNQTSMYLCASIALTSGRYNEQFFGPGTRLTVL.

This clonotype has only a few counts. This chain links TRBV19 with TRBJ2-7; D possibly corresponds to TRBD1 (6 bases). This CDR3 is built from 11 residues. Germline V gene data show CDR1 as LNHDA and CDR2 as SQIVND (reference sequence). Trimming pared 9 bases from V and 6 bases from J, leaving 12 bases between. CDR3 nucleotides: TGTGCCAGCTCGGACAGCTTCGAGCAGTACTTC. It yields the protein CASSDSFEQYF.

This clonotype was recorded at least ten times. V is TRBV6-1 and J is TRBJ1-1; 8 nucleotides match TRBD1. The germline CDR1 and CDR2 sequences are MNHNS and SASEGT. The CDR3 covers 13 residues. V gave up 11 bases and J gave up 0 bases; unmatched junction bases: 5. The CDR3 protein is CASRDRMNTEAFF. The CDR3 DNA reads TGTGCCTCCCGGGACAGGATGAACACTGAAGCTTTCTTT.

This clonotype was observed many times. The rearrangement uses TRBV28 and TRBJ1-2; D gene unclear. In germline, CDR1 is MDHEN, CDR2 SYDVKM. The V and J ends lost 4 bases and 4 bases respectively, with 10 bases between them. This CDR3 has 13 residues. In DNA form, the CDR3 reads TGTGCCAGCAGTTCCCGGGAGGCCTATGGCTACACCTTC. Its translation: CASSSREAYGYTF.

This clonotype has a count of ten or more. The J gene is TRBJ2-4, the V gene TRBV20-1, with D possibly matching TRBD2 (5 bases). The germline CDR1 and CDR2 sequences are DFQATT and SNEGSKA (reference sequence). The CDR3 runs to 13 residues. V was clipped by 7 bases and J by 8 bases, with 18 bases between them. The DNA for the CDR3 is TGCAGTGGGCGGTCAGGCGGGCTAGACATTCAGTACTTC. Translated: CSGRSGGLDIQYF.

A note on this clonotype: A single base is all that separates this from a far larger clone, so a read error is likely. The chain is built from TRBV5-5 and TRBJ1-1; D might be TRBD1 (5 bases). V lost 2 bases, J lost 3 bases, and 11 bases lay in between. The V gene's germline CDR1 is SGHKS and CDR2 YYEKEE (reference sequence). The CDR3 totals 14 residues. The CDR3 region has the DNA TGTGCCAGCAGCTTAGTCAAGGGGTACACTGAAGCTTTCTTT. This encodes CASSLVKGYTEAFF.

This chain joins TRBV29-1 and TRBJ2-5; D perhaps matches TRBD1 (5 bases). This CDR3 comprises 13 residues. Germline V gives CDR1 SQVTM, CDR2 ANQGSEA. Trimming took off 6 bases at V and 3 bases at J, with 14 bases between the two ends. The CDR3 DNA follows: TGCAGCGTGTGGACACTTCTAAAAGAGACCCAGTACTTC. Translated: CSVWTLLKETQYF.

This chain links TRBV12-3 or TRBV12-4 with TRBJ1-5; no firm D call. V was pared by 2 bases and J by 0 bases, with 11 bases between. CDR3 size: 16 residues. Written as DNA, the CDR3 is TGTGCCAGCAGTTTACGAGGGAGTGGTAGCAATCAGCCCCAGCATTTT. This sequence encodes CASSLRGSGSNQPQHF.